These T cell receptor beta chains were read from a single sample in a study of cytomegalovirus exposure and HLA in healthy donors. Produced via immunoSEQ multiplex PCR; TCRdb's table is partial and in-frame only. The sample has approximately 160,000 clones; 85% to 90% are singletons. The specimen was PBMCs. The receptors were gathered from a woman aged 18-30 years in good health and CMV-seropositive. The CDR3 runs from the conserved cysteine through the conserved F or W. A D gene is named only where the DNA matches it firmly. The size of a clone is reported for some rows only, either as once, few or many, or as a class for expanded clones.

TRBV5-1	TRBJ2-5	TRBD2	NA	CASSLPSGIQETQYF	TGCGCCAGCAGCTTGCCTAGCGGGATACAAGAGACCCAGTACTTC
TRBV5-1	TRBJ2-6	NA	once	CASSLEGAPGFSGANVLTF	TGCGCCAGCAGCTTGGAAGGTGCACCGGGATTCTCTGGGGCCAACGTCCTGACTTTC
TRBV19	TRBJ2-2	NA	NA	CASSISRPTGELFF	TGTGCCAGTAGTATCTCCAGGCCTACCGGGGAGCTGTTTTTT
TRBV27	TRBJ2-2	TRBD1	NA	CASSLSIMGTENTGELFF	TGTGCCAGCAGTCTTTCCATTATGGGGACAGAGAACACCGGGGAGCTGTTTTTT
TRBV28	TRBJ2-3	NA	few	CASSPGLDTDTQYF	TGTGCCAGCAGCCCTGGCCTTGACACAGATACGCAGTATTTT
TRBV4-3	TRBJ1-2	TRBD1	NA	CASSQGVQGAAGYTF	TGCGCCAGCAGCCAAGGGGTACAGGGGGCTGCTGGCTACACCTTC
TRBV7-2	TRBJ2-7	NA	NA	CASTPGRGYEQYF	TGTGCCAGCACCCCCGGCCGCGGCTACGAGCAGTACTTC
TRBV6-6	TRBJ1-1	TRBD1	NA	CASSRDRDTEAFF	TGTGCCAGCAGCAGAGACAGGGACACTGAAGCTTTCTTT
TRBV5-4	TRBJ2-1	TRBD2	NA	CASSLELAGTNEQFF	TGTGCCAGCAGCTTGGAATTAGCGGGCACCAATGAGCAGTTCTTC
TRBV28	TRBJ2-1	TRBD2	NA	CASSLGSAGGRANEQFF	TGTGCCAGCAGTTTAGGGTCTGCTGGGGGGAGGGCTAATGAGCAGTTCTTC
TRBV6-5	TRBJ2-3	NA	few	CASSQDFQVGTQYF	TGTGCCAGCAGCCAGGACTTTCAGGTTGGGACGCAGTATTTT
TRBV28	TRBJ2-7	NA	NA	CASSLALDSLGYEQYF	TGTGCCAGCAGTTTGGCCCTGGACAGTCTGGGTTACGAGCAGTACTTC
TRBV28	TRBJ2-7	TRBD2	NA	CASSLTGGVSYEQYF	TGTGCCAGCAGTTTAACGGGGGGGGTCTCCTACGAGCAGTACTTC
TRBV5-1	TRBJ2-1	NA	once	CASSLEASSYNEQFF	TGCGCCAGCAGCTTAGAAGCGAGCTCCTACAATGAGCAGTTCTTC
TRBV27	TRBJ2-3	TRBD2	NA	CASSQLLAGYTDTQYF	TGTGCCAGCAGTCAATTACTAGCGGGGTACACAGATACGCAGTATTTT
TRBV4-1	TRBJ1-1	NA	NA	CASSPPDVPGAFF	TGCGCCAGCAGCCCTCCCGACGTCCCGGGAGCTTTCTTT
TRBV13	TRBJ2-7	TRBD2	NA	CASSSTSGRTYEQYF	TGTGCCAGCAGCTCGACTAGCGGGAGAACCTACGAGCAGTACTTC
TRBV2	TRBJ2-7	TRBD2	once	CASRVTSGSHEQYF	TGTGCCAGCAGGGTGACTAGCGGGAGCCACGAGCAGTACTTC
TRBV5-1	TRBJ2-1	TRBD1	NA	CASSTGGTYNEQFF	TGCGCCAGCAGCACAGGGGGTACCTACAATGAGCAGTTCTTC
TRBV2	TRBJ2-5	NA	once	CASSDARRGQETQYF	TGTGCCAGCAGTGATGCGAGAAGGGGCCAAGAGACCCAGTACTTC
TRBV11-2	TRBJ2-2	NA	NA	CASSLVAGTGELFF	TGTGCCAGCAGCTTAGTGGCTGGCACCGGGGAGCTGTTTTTT
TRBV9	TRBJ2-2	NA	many	CASSTSSNTGELFF	TGTGCCAGCAGCACTTCGTCAAACACCGGGGAGCTGTTTTTT